Shown below are 28 T cell receptor beta chains from a single sample sequenced in a study of regulatory T cells in long-lasting Graves disease. Described time point: newly diagnosed GD, antithyroid drugs for less than 3 months. Isolated PBMC RNA provided the starting material for the TCR library. In building TCR beta libraries, iRepertoire HTBI primers were used together with Arm-PCR of CDR3 regions. TCRdb independently ran MiXCR on the multiplex PCR reads; one entry per CDR3 protein. The repertoire holds about 470,000 distinct CDR3 sequences, 15% seen once, with over 15% in the top ten. This sample also appeared in a second study, on T cells in Graves' hyperthyroidism and ophthalmopathy.

Specimen: peripheral blood mononuclear cells (PBMCs), collected at new diagnosis, from a patient treated with antithyroid drugs. These TCRs come from a woman aged 30 to 39 with Graves disease.

On this clonotype itself: It may be a read error: a sequence one base away is much more abundant. The J gene is TRBJ2-1, the V gene TRBV7-9, with 7 bases that match TRBD1. The trim removed 5 bases at V and 10 bases at J, leaving 14 bases unmatched. Germline V CDR1 and CDR2: SEHNR, FQNEAQ (reference sequence). The CDR3 runs to 15 residues. The CDR3 sequence is CASSILPGTAYEQFF. DNA of the CDR3: TGTGCCAGCAGCATACTCCCCGGGACAGCCTACGAGCAGTTCTTC. The whole variable domain, remainder taken from reference TRBV7-9 and TRBJ2-1, is DTGVSQNPRHKITKRGQNVTFRCDPISEHNRLYWYRQTLGQGPEFLTYFQNEAQLEKSRLLSDRFSAERPKGSFSTLEIQRTEQGDSAMYLCASSILPGTAYEQFFGPGTRLTVL.

The chain couples TRBV29-1 to TRBJ2-2, with TRBD2 matching over 13 bases. The V segment lost 8 bases and the J segment 6 bases; nucleotides outside the gene matches: 18. CDR3 length: 18 residues. Looked up from germline, CDR1 is SQVTM and CDR2 is ANQGSEA. CDR3 DNA sequence: TGCAGCCCTCCCTCCCCACTACTAGCGGGAGGGCGATCCGGGGAGCTGTTTTTT. This gives the protein CSPPSPLLAGGRSGELFF.

This clonotype was detected only a few times. V gene TRBV6-1 combines with J gene TRBJ2-4; 8 bases match TRBD2. There are 15 residues in the CDR3. V lost 8 bases and J lost 8; bases outside the gene matches: 14. CDR1 is MNHNS and CDR2 is SASEGT in the germline V gene. The CDR3 protein is CASRCRSGSFYIQYF. CDR3 nucleotides: TGTGCCAGCCGCTGTAGGAGCGGGAGTTTCTACATTCAGTACTTC.

This clonotype was seen only a few times. The V gene is TRBV27, the J gene TRBJ1-1, with a weak D call TRBD1 (5 bases). The V gene's germline CDR1 is MNHEY and CDR2 SMNVEV (reference sequence). The CDR3 has 13 amino acids. V lost 4 bases and J 4 bases, leaving 10 bases between the germline ends. CDR3 nucleotides: TGTGCCAGCAGTTCAGGAGGGACCACTGAAGCTTTCTTT. Its protein is CASSSGGTTEAFF.

This clonotype was counted once. The chain couples TRBV19 to TRBJ2-7; 7 nucleotides line up with TRBD2. The CDR3 loop spans 15 amino acids. V trimming: 4 bases; J trimming: 5 bases; junction bases outside the gene matches: 11. Germline lookup yields CDR1 LNHDA and CDR2 SQIVND (reference sequence). CDR3 amino acids: CASSTGAGNFDEQYF. The CDR3 region has the DNA TGTGCCAGTAGTACCGGAGCGGGAAATTTCGACGAGCAGTACTTC.

At least ten counts were recorded for this clonotype. The chain has TRBV5-1 and TRBJ2-1; 10 bases align to TRBD2. Germline assignment: CDR1 SGHRS and CDR2 YFSETQ. This CDR3 is 16 amino acids long. The V and J ends lost 0 bases and 10 bases, in that order; junction bases with no gene match: 10. As DNA, the CDR3 is TGCGCCAGCAGCTTGGGGCTAGCGGGAGAAAGAAGCGAGCAGTTCTTC. It codes for CASSLGLAGERSEQFF.

This clonotype turned up a few times. The gene calls are TRBV28 and TRBJ1-5; the match to TRBD1 covers 7 bases. This CDR3 comprises 15 residues. The V and J ends lost 5 bases and 6 bases, in that order; junction bases with no gene match: 10. Germline values: CDR1 MDHEN, CDR2 SYDVKM. The CDR3 DNA follows: TGTGCCAGCAGTCTGACAGGGCCAGCAGTTCAGCCCCAGCATTTT. Amino acid sequence: CASSLTGPAVQPQHF.

This clonotype has a count of ten or more. The V gene is TRBV6-5, the J gene TRBJ1-5; a weak D match, TRBD1 (5 bases). The germline V gene has CDR1 MNHEY and CDR2 SVGAGI. The CDR3 runs 14 residues. V was trimmed by 2 bases and J by 4 bases, leaving 9 bases between them. The CDR3 DNA is TGTGCCAGCAGTTACAGGGGCGGGAATCAGCCCCAGCATTTT. It translates to CASSYRGGNQPQHF.

This clonotype was seen at least ten times. The V call is TRBV10-1, the J call TRBJ2-5, with D tentatively TRBD2 (5 bases). The germline V gene encodes CDR1 WNHNN and CDR2 SYGVQD (reference sequence). Trimming shortened V by 4 bases and J by 0 bases, and 12 bases separated the two germline ends. The CDR3 sequence is 15 residues long. The CDR3 DNA sequence: TGCGCCAGCAGTGTGGTGAGAGGGCACCAAGAGACCCAGTACTTC. It specifies CASSVVRGHQETQYF.

This clonotype was counted at least ten times. The chain employs TRBV28 and TRBJ2-7; 8 bases agree with TRBD2. The ends lost 1 base at V and 3 bases at J; junction bases unmatched: 5. This CDR3 contains 15 residues. Germline V gene lookup returns CDR1 MDHEN and CDR2 SYDVKM. This CDR3 is CASSLLGTRVYEQYF. CDR3 nucleotides: TGTGCCAGCAGTTTATTGGGGACTAGGGTCTACGAGCAGTACTTC.

This clonotype has a handful of counts. The chain carries TRBV20-1 and TRBJ1-2, with D tentatively TRBD1 (5 bases). Germline values: CDR1 DFQATT, CDR2 SNEGSKA (reference sequence). This CDR3 spans 13 amino acids. V lost 4 bases, J lost 7 bases, and 16 bases lay in between. As DNA, the CDR3 is TGCAGTGCTACCCGGCAGGGATGGAGTGGCTACACCTTC. Translation: CSATRQGWSGYTF.

This clonotype was recorded many times. Here the CDR3 reads CSGGRGDSPLHF. The CDR3 nucleotides read TGCAGTGGAGGCAGGGGAGATTCACCCCTCCACTTT. The rearrangement uses TRBV20-1 and TRBJ1-6, with D possibly matching TRBD1 (6 bases). This CDR3 has 12 residues. Germline CDR1 is DFQATT and CDR2 is SNEGSKA (reference sequence). Trimming shortened V by 7 bases and J by 8 bases, and 12 bases separated the two germline ends.

This clonotype was recorded a few times. The rearrangement uses TRBV11-2 and TRBJ1-2, with 9 bases aligning to TRBD1. The germline CDR1 and CDR2 sequences are SGHAT and FQNNGV. Trimming took 5 bases from V and 4 from J; bases not matched to a gene: 11. The CDR3 covers 16 residues. CDR3 protein: CASSPRRQGGIYGYTF. The CDR3 region has the DNA TGTGCCAGCAGCCCCCGTCGACAGGGGGGAATCTATGGCTACACCTTC.

About this clonotype itself: One base away lies a much larger clone, so this may be a sequencing read error. The chain has TRBV14 and TRBJ1-5; TRBD1 matches at 7 bases. Germline V gene data show CDR1 as SGHDN and CDR2 as FVKESK. This CDR3 region has 17 residues. CDR3 amino acids: CASSRFQGGNSSQPQHF. As DNA, the CDR3 is TGTGCCAGCAGCCGATTTCAGGGGGGGAACAGCAGTCAGCCCCAGCATTTT.

This clonotype was observed many times. The chain recombines TRBV3-1 with TRBJ2-6, with D unclear. This CDR3 has 13 residues. V gave up 3 bases and J gave up 4 bases, with 4 bases separating them. The germline V gene encodes CDR1 LGHDT and CDR2 YNNKEL (reference sequence). The CDR3 coding sequence is TGTGCCAGCAGCCAGGGAGGGGCCAACGTCCTGACTTTC. Protein: CASSQGGANVLTF. Variable domain in full (rest from reference TRBV3-1 and TRBJ2-6): DTAVSQTPKYLVTQMGNDKSIKCEQNLGHDTMYWYKQDSKKFLKIMFSYNNKELIINETVPNRFSPKSPDKAHLNLHINSLELGDSAVYFCASSQGGANVLTFGAGSRLTVL.

This clonotype showed up just a few times. The chain employs TRBV5-4 and TRBJ2-2; 9 bases align to TRBD1. This CDR3 has 14 amino acids. Germline V lookup: CDR1 SGHNT, CDR2 YYREEE (reference sequence). After removal of 4 bases from V and 6 bases from J, the junction contained 4 bases not matched to a gene. CDR3 loop: CASSRTGESGELFF. CDR3 nucleotide sequence: TGTGCCAGCAGCAGGACAGGGGAGTCCGGGGAGCTGTTTTTT.

V and J are TRBV9 and TRBJ2-1; 10 bases are a match to TRBD2. V was clipped by 3 bases and J by 6 bases; unmatched bases: 9. CDR3 length equals 16 residues. Germline lookup yields CDR1 SGDLS and CDR2 YYNGEE. CDR3 sequence reads: CASSAPAGGALNEQFF. In DNA, the CDR3 is TGTGCCAGCAGCGCACCAGCGGGGGGGGCCCTCAATGAGCAGTTCTTC.

This clonotype was seen repeatedly, ten times or more. The CDR3 nucleotides are TGTGCCAGCAGCTTAGCGGGTAGCGGGAGATCCACAGATACGCAGTATTTT. Protein product: CASSLAGSGRSTDTQYF. This chain joins TRBV7-9 and TRBJ2-3; 9 bases are shared with TRBD2. This CDR3 spans 17 amino acids. CDR1 is SEHNR and CDR2 is FQNEAQ in the germline V gene (reference sequence). V lost 0 bases to trimming and J lost 2 bases; unmatched junction nucleotides: 6.

This clonotype was recorded many times. This rearrangement joins TRBV12-3 or TRBV12-4 to TRBJ1-1; D is possibly TRBD1 (6 bases). V lost 7 bases, J lost 1 base, and 19 bases lay in between. This CDR3 comprises 16 residues. CDR3 bases: TGTGCCAGCATCTCTCTCCCAAACAGGGAGAACACTGAAGCTTTCTTT. This sequence encodes CASISLPNRENTEAFF.

This chain connects TRBV5-4 to TRBJ2-1; D is undetermined. V was pared by 3 bases and J by 6 bases, with 13 bases between. From germline, CDR1 is SGHNT and CDR2 YYREEE (reference sequence). This CDR3 has 14 amino acids. CDR3 in amino acids: CASSYGRSSNEQFF. CDR3 DNA sequence: TGTGCCAGCAGCTATGGGCGGAGCTCCAATGAGCAGTTCTTC.

This chain links TRBV6-1 with TRBJ2-5; D is uncertain. The germline V and J ends were trimmed by 7 bases and 2 bases, with 14 bases remaining between them. This CDR3 spans 14 amino acids. Looked up from germline, CDR1 is MNHNS and CDR2 is SASEGT. The CDR3 here is CASKKGWGQETQYF. In DNA, the CDR3 is TGTGCCAGCAAGAAAGGGTGGGGACAAGAGACCCAGTACTTC.

This clonotype was found many times. This chain joins TRBV30 and TRBJ2-7; D perhaps matches TRBD1 (6 bases). The CDR3 length is 16 residues. Germline assignment: CDR1 GTSNPN and CDR2 SVGIG (reference sequence). Trimming removed 5 bases at V and 1 base at J, with 21 bases between. CDR3 sequence reads: CAWRPPRGHQSYEQYF. In nucleotides, the CDR3 is TGTGCCTGGCGTCCTCCCAGGGGCCACCAATCCTACGAGCAGTACTTC.

This clonotype was picked up a small number of times. The chain has TRBV12-3 or TRBV12-4 and TRBJ2-1; TRBD2 matches 7 bases. The CDR3 sequence is 15 residues long. Germline trimming cut 3 bases from V and 7 bases from J; bases unmatched to any gene: 9. CDR3 bases: TGTGCCAGCAGTTTGGGGGGGGGACCGACTAATGAGCAGTTCTTC. This encodes CASSLGGGPTNEQFF.

This clonotype was observed at least ten times. The chain is built from TRBV7-9 and TRBJ2-1, with TRBD2 matching 11 bases. CDR1 and CDR2 (germline): SEHNR, FQNEAQ (reference sequence). V trimming: 0 bases; J trimming: 8 bases; junction bases outside the gene matches: 12. This CDR3 comprises 18 residues. Written as DNA, the CDR3 is TGTGCCAGCAGCTTAGCCACCCTCACTAGCGGGAGTCGGGATGAGCAGTTCTTC. Translating gives CASSLATLTSGSRDEQFF. Complete variable domain (other parts from reference TRBV7-9 and TRBJ2-1): DTGVSQNPRHKITKRGQNVTFRCDPISEHNRLYWYRQTLGQGPEFLTYFQNEAQLEKSRLLSDRFSAERPKGSFSTLEIQRTEQGDSAMYLCASSLATLTSGSRDEQFFGPGTRLTVL.

This clonotype was picked up many times. The chain has TRBV2 and TRBJ2-7; the match to TRBD2 covers 7 bases. The CDR3 has 13 residues. Per germline, CDR1 SNHLY and CDR2 FYNNEI. J gave up 2 bases and V 7 bases, and 5 bases lay outside the gene matches. CDR3 DNA sequence: TGTGCCAGCACTGGACTAGAAACCTACGAGCAGTACTTC. Translation: CASTGLETYEQYF. Drawing the rest from reference TRBV2 and TRBJ2-7, the complete variable domain is EPEVTQTPSHQVTQMGQEVILRCVPISNHLYFYWYRQILGQKVEFLVSFYNNEISEKSEIFDDQFSVERPDGSNFTLKIRSTKLEDSAMYFCASTGLETYEQYFGPGTRLTVT.

The rearrangement uses TRBV20-1 and TRBJ2-1; D not resolved. The germline gives CDR1 DFQATT, CDR2 SNEGSKA (reference sequence). This CDR3 contains 15 residues. V was clipped by 0 bases and J by 5 bases, with 14 bases between them. Written as DNA, the CDR3 is TGCAGTGCTAGAGATTTCCGGAGTTACGACAATGAGCAGTTCTTC. Translated: CSARDFRSYDNEQFF.

This clonotype was detected many times. The J gene is TRBJ2-1, the V gene TRBV2; 7 bases are shared with TRBD1. CDR1 SNHLY and CDR2 FYNNEI come from the germline V gene. V was clipped by 9 bases and J by 2 bases; unmatched bases: 10. This CDR3 comprises 15 residues. CDR3: CASLRQGPTYNEQFF. The CDR3 nucleotides read TGTGCCAGTCTACGACAGGGTCCGACCTACAATGAGCAGTTCTTC. Using reference TRBV2 and TRBJ2-1 for the parts outside the CDR3, the full variable domain is EPEVTQTPSHQVTQMGQEVILRCVPISNHLYFYWYRQILGQKVEFLVSFYNNEISEKSEIFDDQFSVERPDGSNFTLKIRSTKLEDSAMYFCASLRQGPTYNEQFFGPGTRLTVL.

The sample holds a few counts of this clonotype. The chain employs TRBV27 and TRBJ2-2, with TRBD2 matching over 8 bases. Germline trimming cut 7 bases from V and 3 bases from J; bases unmatched to any gene: 13. The CDR3 covers 17 residues. Germline V CDR1 and CDR2: MNHEY, SMNVEV (reference sequence). CDR3 sequence: CASKIQAGEVYTGELFF. The CDR3 DNA is TGTGCCAGCAAGATCCAAGCGGGAGAGGTGTACACCGGGGAGCTGTTTTTT.